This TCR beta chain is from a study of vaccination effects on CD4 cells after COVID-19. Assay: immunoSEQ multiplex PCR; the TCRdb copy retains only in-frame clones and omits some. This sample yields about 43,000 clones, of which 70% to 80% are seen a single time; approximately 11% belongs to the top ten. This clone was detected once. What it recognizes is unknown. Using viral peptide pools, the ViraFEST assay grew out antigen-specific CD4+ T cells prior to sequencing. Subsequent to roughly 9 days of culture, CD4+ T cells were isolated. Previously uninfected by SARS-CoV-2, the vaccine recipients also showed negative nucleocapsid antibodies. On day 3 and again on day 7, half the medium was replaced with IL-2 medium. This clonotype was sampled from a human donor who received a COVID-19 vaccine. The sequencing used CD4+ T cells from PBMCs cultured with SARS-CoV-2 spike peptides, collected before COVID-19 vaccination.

The CDR3 region has the DNA TGTGCCAGCAGTACCGGGGGTCTTAGCGTTGGCTACACCTTC. Encoded protein: CASSTGGLSVGYTF. The rearrangement joins TRBV6-5 to TRBJ1-2, with D perhaps matching TRBD1 (5 bases). The germline V and J ends were trimmed by 5 bases and 7 bases, with 17 bases remaining between them. The CDR3 contains 14 residues. Looked up from germline, CDR1 is MNHEY and CDR2 is SVGAGI.